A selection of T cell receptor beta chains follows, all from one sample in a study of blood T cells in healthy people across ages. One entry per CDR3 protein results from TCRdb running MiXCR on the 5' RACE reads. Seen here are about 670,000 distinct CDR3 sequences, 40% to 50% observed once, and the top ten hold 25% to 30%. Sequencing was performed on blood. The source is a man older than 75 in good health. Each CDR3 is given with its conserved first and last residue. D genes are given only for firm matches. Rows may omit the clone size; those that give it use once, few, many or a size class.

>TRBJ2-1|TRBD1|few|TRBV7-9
CAGTGTGPNEQFF
TGTGCCGGCACCGGGACAGGTCCCAATGAGCAGTTCTTC
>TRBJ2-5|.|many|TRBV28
CASTSGIYQETQYF
TGTGCCAGCACCTCAGGCATCTACCAAGAGACCCAGTACTTC
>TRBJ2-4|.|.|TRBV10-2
CASGGDTKNIQYF
TGCGCCAGCGGGGGGGACACAAAAAACATTCAGTACTTC
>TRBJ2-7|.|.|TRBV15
CATSRDVLVSYEQYF
TGTGCCACCAGCAGAGATGTGCTAGTTTCCTACGAGCAGTACTTC
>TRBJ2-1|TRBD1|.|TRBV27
CASSQRQGRSSYNEQFF
TGTGCCAGCAGTCAGAGACAGGGGCGAAGCTCCTACAATGAGCAGTTCTTC
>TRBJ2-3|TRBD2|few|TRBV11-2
CASSLGTSGSGDTQYF
TGTGCCAGCAGCTTAGGGACTAGCGGGAGCGGCGATACGCAGTATTTT
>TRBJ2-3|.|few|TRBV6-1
CASKSQGPRDTQYF
TGTGCCAGCAAATCCCAGGGGCCCAGGGATACGCAGTATTTT
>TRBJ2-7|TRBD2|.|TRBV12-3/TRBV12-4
CASSPGLAGAAYEQYF
TGTGCCAGCAGTCCGGGACTAGCGGGAGCGGCCTACGAGCAGTACTTC
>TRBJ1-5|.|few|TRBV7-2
CASSLTGVSNQPQHF
TGTGCCAGCAGCTTAACCGGGGTGAGCAATCAGCCCCAGCATTTT
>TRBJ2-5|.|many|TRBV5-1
CASSFGASQETQYF
TGCGCCAGCAGCTTCGGGGCTTCCCAAGAGACCCAGTACTTC
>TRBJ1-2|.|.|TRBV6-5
CASSLSRANGYTF
TGTGCCAGCAGTTTATCCAGAGCCAATGGCTACACCTTC
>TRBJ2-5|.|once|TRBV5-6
CASSQWTPIFYNEQYF
TGTGCCAGCAGCCAATGGACTCCTATCTTCTACAATGAGCAGTACTTC
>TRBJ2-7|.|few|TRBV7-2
CASRGPGYEQYF
TGTGCTTCGAGAGGGCCAGGCTACGAGCAGTACTTC
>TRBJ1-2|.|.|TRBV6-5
CASSYSWGGALYGYTF
TGTGCCAGCAGTTACTCATGGGGGGGGGCGCTCTATGGCTACACCTTC
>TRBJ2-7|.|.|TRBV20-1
CSARASVRGALSYEQYF
TGCAGTGCTAGAGCCTCGGTTCGCGGGGCCCTCTCCTACGAGCAGTACTTC
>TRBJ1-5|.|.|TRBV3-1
CASSQDLAPTGQPQHF
TGTGCCAGCAGCCAAGATCTAGCCCCGACCGGTCAGCCCCAGCATTTT
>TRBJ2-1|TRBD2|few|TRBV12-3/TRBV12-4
CASSSKGLAGESNEQFF
TGTGCCAGCAGTTCCAAGGGACTAGCGGGGGAGTCCAATGAGCAGTTCTTC
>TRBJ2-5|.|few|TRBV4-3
CASSQEPQGQETQYF
TGCGCCAGCAGCCAAGAACCGCAGGGCCAAGAGACCCAGTACTTC
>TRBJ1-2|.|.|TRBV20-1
CSAREAGTRDGYTF
TGCAGTGCTAGAGAGGCCGGGACCAGAGATGGCTACACCTTC
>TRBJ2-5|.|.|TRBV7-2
CASSRYPGQGRETQYF
TGTGCCAGCAGTCGATACCCGGGACAAGGGCGAGAGACCCAGTACTTC
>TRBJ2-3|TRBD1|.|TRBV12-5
CASGFQGADTQYF
TGTGCTAGTGGTTTCCAGGGGGCAGATACGCAGTATTTT
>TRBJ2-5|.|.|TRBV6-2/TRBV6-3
CASSDLGSGETQYF
TGTGCCAGCAGTGACCTAGGAAGCGGAGAGACCCAGTACTTC
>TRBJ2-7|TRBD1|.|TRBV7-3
CASSLTGSGTGVYEQYF
TGTGCCAGCAGCTTAACGGGGTCCGGGACAGGGGTTTACGAGCAGTACTTC
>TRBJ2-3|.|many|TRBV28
CASSYGRTTDTQYF
TGTGCCAGCAGTTACGGACGGACCACAGATACGCAGTATTTT
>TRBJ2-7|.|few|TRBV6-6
CASSSPRGSSYNEQYF
TGTGCCAGCAGTTCCCCCCGGGGGAGCTCCTACAATGAGCAGTACTTC
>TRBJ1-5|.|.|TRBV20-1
CSARVPRGSNQPQHF
TGCAGTGCTAGGGTCCCACGGGGGAGCAATCAGCCCCAGCATTTT
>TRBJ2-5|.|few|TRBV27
CASSLEAGRETQYF
TGTGCCAGCAGTTTAGAGGCTGGGCGGGAGACCCAGTACTTC
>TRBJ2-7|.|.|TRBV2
CASTQSQGGYEQYF
TGTGCCAGCACCCAGTCCCAGGGGGGGTACGAGCAGTACTTC
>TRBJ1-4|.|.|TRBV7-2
CASSLEVGRAEKLFF
TGTGCCAGCAGCTTAGAAGTAGGGAGGGCTGAAAAACTGTTTTTT
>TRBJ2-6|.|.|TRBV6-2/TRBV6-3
CASMSNRVQSGANVLTF
TGTGCCAGCATGTCCAACAGGGTCCAATCTGGGGCCAACGTCCTGACTTTC
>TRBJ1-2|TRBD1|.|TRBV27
CASTRRLPGQGLGGYTF
TGTGCCAGCACCCGGCGGCTACCGGGACAGGGGCTAGGGGGCTACACCTTC
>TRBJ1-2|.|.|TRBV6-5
CASSYSLTGHGYTF
TGTGCCAGCAGTTACTCCCTTACAGGGCATGGCTACACCTTC
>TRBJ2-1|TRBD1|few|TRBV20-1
CSAKGGRAYNEQFF
TGCAGTGCCAAAGGGGGCAGGGCCTACAATGAGCAGTTCTTC
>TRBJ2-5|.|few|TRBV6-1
CASSEVGLLQETQYF
TGTGCCAGCAGTGAAGTGGGACTCCTCCAAGAGACCCAGTACTTC
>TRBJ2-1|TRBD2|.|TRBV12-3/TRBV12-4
CASSLGGRLAGHREQFF
TGTGCCAGCAGCCTGGGGGGGAGACTAGCGGGCCATCGTGAGCAGTTCTTC
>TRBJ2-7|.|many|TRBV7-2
CASSLNGGAYEQYF
TGTGCCAGCAGCTTAAACGGCGGAGCCTACGAGCAGTACTTC
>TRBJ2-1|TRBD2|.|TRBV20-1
CSARSSGRPNEQFF
TGCAGTGCTCGCTCTAGCGGCCGCCCCAATGAGCAGTTCTTC
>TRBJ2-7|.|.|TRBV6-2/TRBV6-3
CASSDSCEQYF
TGTGCCAGCAGTGACAGCTGCGAGCAGTACTTC
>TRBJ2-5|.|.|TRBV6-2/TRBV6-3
CASSYGEQEETQYF
TGTGCCAGCAGTTACGGGGAACAGGAAGAGACCCAGTACTTC
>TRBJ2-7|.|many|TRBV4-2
CASSQGPGGLGEQYF
TGTGCCAGCAGCCAAGGCCCCGGGGGTCTGGGCGAGCAGTACTTC